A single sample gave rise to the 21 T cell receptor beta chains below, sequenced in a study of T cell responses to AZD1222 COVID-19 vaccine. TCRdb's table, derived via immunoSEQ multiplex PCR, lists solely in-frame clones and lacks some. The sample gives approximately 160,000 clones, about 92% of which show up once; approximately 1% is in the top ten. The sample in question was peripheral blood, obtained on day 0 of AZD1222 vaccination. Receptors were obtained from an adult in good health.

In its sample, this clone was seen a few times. CDR3 sequence reads: CASSYNGGPSYEQYF. The CDR3 DNA sequence: TGTGCCAGCAGTTACAACGGGGGGCCGTCCTACGAGCAGTACTTC. The gene calls are TRBV6-5 and TRBJ2-7; D might be TRBD2 (7 bases). Trimming left V 2 bases short and J 1 base short, with 12 bases between. CDR1 is MNHEY, CDR2 SVGAGI, per germline. The CDR3 length is 15 residues.

CDR3 sequence: CASSESGEQGRLDGYTF. CDR3 DNA sequence: TGTGCCAGCAGTGAATCAGGAGAGCAGGGACGATTGGATGGCTACACCTTC. J is TRBJ1-2 and V is TRBV25-1; perhaps TRBD1 as D (5 bases). Germline assignment: CDR1 MGHDK and CDR2 SYGVNS. The length of the CDR3 is 17 residues. Between the trimmed V and J ends, which lost 1 base and 6 bases, there was a span of 21 bases.

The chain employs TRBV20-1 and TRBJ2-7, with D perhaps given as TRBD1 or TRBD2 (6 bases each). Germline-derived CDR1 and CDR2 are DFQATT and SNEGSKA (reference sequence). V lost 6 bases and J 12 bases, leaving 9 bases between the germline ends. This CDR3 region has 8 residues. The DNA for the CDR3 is TGCAGTGCAAAGGGGGGGTACTTC. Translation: CSAKGGYF.

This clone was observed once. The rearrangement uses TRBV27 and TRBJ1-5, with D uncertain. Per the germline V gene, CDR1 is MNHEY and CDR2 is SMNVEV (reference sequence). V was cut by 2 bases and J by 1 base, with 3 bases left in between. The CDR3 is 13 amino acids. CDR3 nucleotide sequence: TGTGCCAGCAGTTTAAAGAGCAATCAGCCCCAGCATTTT. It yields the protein CASSLKSNQPQHF.

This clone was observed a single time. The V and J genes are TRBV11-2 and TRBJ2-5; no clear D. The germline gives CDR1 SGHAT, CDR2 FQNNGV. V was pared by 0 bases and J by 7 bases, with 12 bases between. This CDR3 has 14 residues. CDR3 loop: CASSLDSISRTQYF. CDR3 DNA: TGTGCCAGCAGCTTAGATTCTATCTCAAGGACCCAGTACTTC.

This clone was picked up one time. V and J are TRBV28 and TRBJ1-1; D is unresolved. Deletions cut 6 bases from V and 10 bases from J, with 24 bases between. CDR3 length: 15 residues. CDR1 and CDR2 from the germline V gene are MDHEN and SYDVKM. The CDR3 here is CASSGLFHRPPGAFF. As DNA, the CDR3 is TGTGCCAGCAGCGGACTCTTCCACCGGCCACCGGGAGCTTTCTTT.

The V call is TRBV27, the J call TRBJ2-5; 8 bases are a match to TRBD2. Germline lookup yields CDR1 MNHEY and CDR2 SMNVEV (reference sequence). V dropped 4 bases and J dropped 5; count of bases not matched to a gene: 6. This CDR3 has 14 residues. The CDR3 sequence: CASSSRTSFETQYF. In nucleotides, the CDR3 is TGTGCCAGCAGTTCCCGGACTAGCTTCGAGACCCAGTACTTC.

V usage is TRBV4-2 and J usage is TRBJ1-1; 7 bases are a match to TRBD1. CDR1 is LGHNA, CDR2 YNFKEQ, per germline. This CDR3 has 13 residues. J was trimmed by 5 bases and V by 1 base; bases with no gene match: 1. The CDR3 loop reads CASSQGQGTEAFF. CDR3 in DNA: TGTGCCAGCAGCCAAGGACAGGGAACTGAAGCTTTCTTT.

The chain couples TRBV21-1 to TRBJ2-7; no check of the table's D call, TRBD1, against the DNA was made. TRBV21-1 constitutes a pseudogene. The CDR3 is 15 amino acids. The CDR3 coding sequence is TGTGCCAGCAGGCCGGGACAGAAGATCAACTACGAGCAGTACTTC. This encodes CASRPGQKINYEQYF.

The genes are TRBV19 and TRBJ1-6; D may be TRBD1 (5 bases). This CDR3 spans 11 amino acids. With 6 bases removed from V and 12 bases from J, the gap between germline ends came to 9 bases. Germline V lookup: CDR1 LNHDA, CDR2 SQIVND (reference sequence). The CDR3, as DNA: TGTGCCAGTAGCCGGGGGGGACCCCTCCACTTT. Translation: CASSRGGPLHF. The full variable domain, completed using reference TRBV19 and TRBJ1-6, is DGGITQSPKYLFRKEGQNVTLSCEQNLNHDAMYWYRQDPGQGLRLIYYSQIVNDFQKGDIAEGYSVSREKKESFPLTVTSAQKNPTAFYLCASSRGGPLHFGNGTRLTVT.

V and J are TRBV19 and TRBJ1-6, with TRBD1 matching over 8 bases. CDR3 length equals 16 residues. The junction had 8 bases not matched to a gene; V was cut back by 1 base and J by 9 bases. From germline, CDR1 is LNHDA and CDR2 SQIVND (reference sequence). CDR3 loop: CASSIVVQGVGSPLHF. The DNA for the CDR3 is TGTGCCAGTAGTATAGTAGTACAGGGGGTCGGTTCACCCCTCCACTTT. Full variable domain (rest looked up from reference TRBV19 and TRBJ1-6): DGGITQSPKYLFRKEGQNVTLSCEQNLNHDAMYWYRQDPGQGLRLIYYSQIVNDFQKGDIAEGYSVSREKKESFPLTVTSAQKNPTAFYLCASSIVVQGVGSPLHFGNGTRLTVT.

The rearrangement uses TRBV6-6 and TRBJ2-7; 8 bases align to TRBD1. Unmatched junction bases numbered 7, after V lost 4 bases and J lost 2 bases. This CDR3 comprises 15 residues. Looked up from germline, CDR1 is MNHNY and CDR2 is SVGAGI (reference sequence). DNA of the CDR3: TGTGCCAGCAGTTCCCCAGGGGGCTTCGCCTACGAGCAGTACTTC. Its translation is CASSSPGGFAYEQYF.

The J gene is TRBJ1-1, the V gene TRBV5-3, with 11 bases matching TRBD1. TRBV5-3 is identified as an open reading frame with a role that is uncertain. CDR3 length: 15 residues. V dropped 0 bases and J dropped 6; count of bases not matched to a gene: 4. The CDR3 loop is CARSLAGTGGPEAFF. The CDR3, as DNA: TGTGCCAGAAGCTTGGCCGGGACAGGGGGACCTGAAGCTTTCTTT.

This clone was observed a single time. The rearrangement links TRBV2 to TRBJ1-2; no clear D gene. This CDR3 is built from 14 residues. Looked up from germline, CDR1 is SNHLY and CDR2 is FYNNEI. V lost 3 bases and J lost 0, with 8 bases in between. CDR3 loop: CASSDGPTNYGYTF. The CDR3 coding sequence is TGTGCCAGCAGTGACGGACCCACTAACTATGGCTACACCTTC.

CDR3 sequence reads: CASSLRRAVDGYTF. Here the CDR3 DNA reads TGCGCCAGCAGCTTGAGAAGGGCCGTGGATGGCTACACCTTC. The chain employs TRBV5-1 and TRBJ1-2; no clear D. Trimming took off 1 base at V and 6 bases at J, with 13 bases between the two ends. This CDR3 has 14 amino acids. Germline-derived CDR1 and CDR2 are SGHRS and YFSETQ.

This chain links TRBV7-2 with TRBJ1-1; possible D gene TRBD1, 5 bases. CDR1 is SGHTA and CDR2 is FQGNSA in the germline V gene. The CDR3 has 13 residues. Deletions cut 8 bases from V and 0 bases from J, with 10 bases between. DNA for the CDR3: TGTGCCAGCGGAAGACAGATGAACACTGAAGCTTTCTTT. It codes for CASGRQMNTEAFF.

The DNA of the CDR3 is TGTGCCAGCAGCAAATCGTCGGGGCTCGGTGGCTATGGCTACACCTTC. Its protein is CASSKSSGLGGYGYTF. This rearrangement joins TRBV21-1 to TRBJ1-2. TRBV21-1 is recorded as a pseudogene. The CDR3 is made up of 16 amino acids.

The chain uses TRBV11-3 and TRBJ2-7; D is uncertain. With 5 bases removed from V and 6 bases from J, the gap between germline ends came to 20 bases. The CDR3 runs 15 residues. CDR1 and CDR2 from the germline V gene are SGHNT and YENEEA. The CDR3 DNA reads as TGTGCCAGCAGCCCAGAGAAATTCTTCCTAAGCGAGCAGTACTTC. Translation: CASSPEKFFLSEQYF.

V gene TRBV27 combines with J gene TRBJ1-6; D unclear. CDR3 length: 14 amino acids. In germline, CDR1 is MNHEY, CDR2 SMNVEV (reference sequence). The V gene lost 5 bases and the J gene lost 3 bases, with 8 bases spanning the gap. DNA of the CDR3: TGTGCCAGCAGTCTTACCAACTATAATTCACCCCTCCACTTT. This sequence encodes CASSLTNYNSPLHF.

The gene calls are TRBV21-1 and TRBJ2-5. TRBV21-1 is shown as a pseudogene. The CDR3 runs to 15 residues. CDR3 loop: CASSKGPEEGETQYF. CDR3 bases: TGTGCCAGCAGCAAAGGGCCGGAAGAGGGGGAGACCCAGTACTTC.

CDR3 sequence reads: CASSPMGGEYTEAFF. CDR3 nucleotides: TGTGCCAGCTCACCTATGGGGGGCGAATACACTGAAGCTTTCTTT. The chain carries TRBV18 and TRBJ1-1; D may be TRBD1 (6 bases). The CDR3 has 15 amino acids. Germline lookup yields CDR1 KGHSH and CDR2 LQKENI. V gave up 3 bases and J gave up 3 bases, with 14 bases separating them. The variable domain in full, with the rest retrieved from reference TRBV18 and TRBJ1-1, is NAGVMQNPRHLVRRRGQEARLRCSPMKGHSHVYWYRQLPEEGLKFMVYLQKENIIDESGMPKERFSAEFPKEGPSILRIQQVVRGDSAAYFCASSPMGGEYTEAFFGQGTRLTVV.